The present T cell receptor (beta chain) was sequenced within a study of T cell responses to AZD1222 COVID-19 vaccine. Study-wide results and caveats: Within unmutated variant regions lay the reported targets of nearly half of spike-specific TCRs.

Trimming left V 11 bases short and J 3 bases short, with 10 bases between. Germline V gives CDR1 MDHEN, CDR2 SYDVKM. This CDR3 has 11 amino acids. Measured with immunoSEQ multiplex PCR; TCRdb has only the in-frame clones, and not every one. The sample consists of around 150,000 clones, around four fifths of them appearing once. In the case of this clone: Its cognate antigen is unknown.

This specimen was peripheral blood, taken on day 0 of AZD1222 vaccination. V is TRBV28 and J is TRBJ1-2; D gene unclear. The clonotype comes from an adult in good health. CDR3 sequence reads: CAYSGDYGYTF. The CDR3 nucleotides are TGTGCCTATAGCGGTGACTATGGCTACACCTTC.